The source of this T cell receptor (beta chain) is a study of Graves' ophthalmopathy and Graves' hyperthyroidism. RNA transcripts were the source from which TCR beta CDR3 regions were amplified. HTBI-primed first-round RT-PCR preceded second-round multiplex PCR. TCRdb analysed the multiplex PCR reads with MiXCR anew, one entry per CDR3 protein. Of some 520,000 distinct CDR3 sequences detected, 14% appear once; the ten largest clones hold roughly 10%. Concerning this clonotype itself: The antigen remains unidentified.

Points from the study as a whole: For separating ophthalmopathy from stable hyperthyroidism, a 13-signature model gave approximately 90% sensitivity and roughly 78% specificity. Blood contained most expanded thyroid clonotypes exceeding 0.001 frequency.

The CDR3 length is 15 residues. The V end was cut by 0 bases, the J end by 1 base, with 10 bases between. Per germline, CDR1 SGHRS and CDR2 YFSETQ. Ophthalmopathy donors were characterized by moderate-to-severe activity, CAS of at least 3, NOSPECS of at least 4, and duration under 3 months. The evidence that diagnosis relied on was clinical symptoms, serum thyroxine, TRAb, thyroid ultrasound and orbital computed tomography. What was sequenced was blood. This chain uses TRBV5-1 with TRBJ1-1, with a weak D call TRBD1 (5 bases). This TCR came from a young woman with Graves' ophthalmopathy. CDR3 protein: CASSLVRGTNTEAFF. The CDR3 DNA follows: TGCGCCAGCAGCTTGGTTCGGGGGACGAACACTGAAGCTTTCTTT.